This is a list of T cell receptor beta chains from one sample in a study of response to subunit inactivated influenza vaccine. TCRdb re-called the RT-PCR reads with MiXCR, one entry per CDR3 protein. The sample shows 300,000 to 350,000 distinct CDR3 sequences, roughly 22% of them seen only once. Material: PBMCs from blood, obtained 21 months after vaccination. The receptors shown here come from a man in his fifties or sixties who received an inactivated influenza vaccine. Both conserved end residues are part of each CDR3. D genes are given only for firm matches. Clone sizes are given selectively: once, few, many, or a class where the clone is expanded.

clone size,V gene,J gene,D gene,CDR3 DNA,CDR3 protein
few,TRBV20-1,TRBJ1-5,NA,TGCAGTGCTAGAAGCGGAGTGAATCAGCCCCAGCATTTT,CSARSGVNQPQHF
NA,TRBV20-1,TRBJ1-3,NA,TGCAGTGCTAGTTCGCATCTCTCTGGAAACACCATATATTTT,CSASSHLSGNTIYF
many,TRBV20-1,TRBJ1-2,NA,TGCAGTGCTAGAGCGCAAGGGCCTGGCTACACCTTC,CSARAQGPGYTF
NA,TRBV5-1,TRBJ2-5,NA,TGCGCCAGCAGCTACGACAGAAGGTACCAAGAGACCCAGTACTTC,CASSYDRRYQETQYF
few,TRBV4-3,TRBJ1-5,TRBD1,TGCGCCAGCAGCCAAGTCTCAGGGGGCAGCAATCAGCCCCAGCATTTT,CASSQVSGGSNQPQHF
few,TRBV12-1,TRBJ1-5,NA,TGTGCCAGCAGCTTTGTCGCTACCAGGGCCGTTCAGCCCCAGCATTTT,CASSFVATRAVQPQHF
NA,TRBV7-2,TRBJ2-3,TRBD2,TGTGCCAGCAGCTCCGGTTTCGGGACTAGCGGTCCAGTTACGCAGTATTTT,CASSSGFGTSGPVTQYF
few,TRBV21-1,TRBJ1-2,NA,TGTGCCAGCAGCACCGGCCACAGGGAAGTCTATGGCTACACCTTC,CASSTGHREVYGYTF
many,TRBV6-1,TRBJ2-2,TRBD2,TGTGCCAGCAACCCCCAGCTAGCGGGAGCAGGCGGGGAGCTGTTTTTT,CASNPQLAGAGGELFF
NA,TRBV5-5,TRBJ1-5,NA,TGTGCCAGCAGCTGGACCGGGACATGGAACAATCAGCCCCAGCATTTT,CASSWTGTWNNQPQHF
NA,TRBV20-1,TRBJ2-7,NA,TGCAGTGCTTCAGACACAGGGGGGGGCCTCTACGAGCAGTACTTC,CSASDTGGGLYEQYF
NA,TRBV5-4,TRBJ1-2,NA,TGTGCCAGCAGCTCTCCCGGGGGCTATGGCTACACCTTC,CASSSPGGYGYTF
NA,TRBV25-1,TRBJ1-6,NA,TGTGCCAGCAGTGCCTTGACAGGTTCGGCTAATTCACCCCTCCACTTT,CASSALTGSANSPLHF
few,TRBV27,TRBJ2-3,TRBD1,TGTGCCAGCAGTTTGACCGGGACAGGCGCTGCAGATACGCAGTATTTT,CASSLTGTGAADTQYF
few,TRBV5-5,TRBJ1-5,TRBD1,TGTGCCAGCAGCCTGGACAGGGGGCCAAATCAGCCCCAGCATTTT,CASSLDRGPNQPQHF
many,TRBV4-1,TRBJ1-2,NA,TGCGCCAGCAGCCAAGATAGCTTCGGGACGGGAGGCTACACCTTC,CASSQDSFGTGGYTF